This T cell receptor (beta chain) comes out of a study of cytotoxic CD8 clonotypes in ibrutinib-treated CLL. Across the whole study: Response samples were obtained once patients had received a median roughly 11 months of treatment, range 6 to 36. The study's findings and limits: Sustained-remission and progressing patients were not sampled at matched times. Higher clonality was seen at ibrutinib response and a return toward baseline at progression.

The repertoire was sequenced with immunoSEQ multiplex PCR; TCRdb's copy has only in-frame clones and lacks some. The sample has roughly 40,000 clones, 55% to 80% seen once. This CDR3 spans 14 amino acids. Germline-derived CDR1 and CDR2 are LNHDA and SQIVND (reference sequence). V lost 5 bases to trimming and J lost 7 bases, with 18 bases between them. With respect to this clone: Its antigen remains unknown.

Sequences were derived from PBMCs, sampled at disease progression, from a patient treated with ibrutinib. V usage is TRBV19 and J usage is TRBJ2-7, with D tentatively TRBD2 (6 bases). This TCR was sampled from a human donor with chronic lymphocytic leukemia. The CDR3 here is CASSWDLRGIEQYF. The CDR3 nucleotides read TGTGCCAGTAGTTGGGACTTAAGGGGTATTGAGCAGTACTTC.